The 19 T cell receptor beta chains listed next were all sequenced from one sample in a study of cytomegalovirus exposure and HLA in healthy donors. The PCR employed 60 Vbeta primers together with 13 Jbeta primers. The protocol was immunoSEQ multiplex PCR, while the TCRdb copy is restricted to in-frame clones and leaves out a portion. Seen here are 150,000 to 190,000 clones, roughly 80% observed once, and the top ten hold about 1.3%. Material: PBMCs. The receptors come from a man between 18 and 29 years old in good health and CMV-seronegative.

The chain is built from TRBV4-3 and TRBJ2-7, with TRBD2 matching over 7 bases. CDR1 and CDR2 from the germline V gene are LGHNA and YSLEER. This CDR3 has 16 amino acids. The junction had 6 bases not matched to a gene; V was cut back by 0 bases and J by 1 base. The CDR3 reads CASSQEGGTGSYEQYF. CDR3 bases: TGCGCCAGCAGCCAAGAGGGGGGGACTGGTTCCTACGAGCAGTACTTC.

The chain joins TRBV7-2 to TRBJ2-7; TRBD1 matches at 7 bases. Germline CDR1 reads SGHTA; CDR2 reads FQGNSA. This CDR3 is built from 13 residues. With V trimmed by 4 bases and J by 5 bases, 5 bases remained unmatched. The CDR3 bases are TGTGCCAGCAGCTGGCAGGGGGTCCACGAGCAGTACTTC. It translates to CASSWQGVHEQYF.

The V and J genes are TRBV2 and TRBJ1-1; 7 nucleotides line up with TRBD1. The CDR3 consists of 17 residues. Per germline, CDR1 SNHLY and CDR2 FYNNEI. V was clipped by 3 bases and J by 3 bases; unmatched bases: 13. The CDR3 loop is CASSDLQGRGHYTEAFF. The CDR3 DNA sequence: TGTGCCAGCAGTGACCTACAGGGAAGGGGGCACTACACTGAAGCTTTCTTT.

The gene calls are TRBV4-1 and TRBJ2-5; 7 positions match TRBD1. Germline CDR1 MGHRA, CDR2 YSYEKL. The CDR3 covers 13 residues. V lost 4 bases and J lost 4; bases outside the gene matches: 3. CDR3 nucleotide sequence: TGCGCCAGCAGCCCCACAGGGGCAGAGACCCAGTACTTC. It specifies CASSPTGAETQYF.

This clone appeared a few times. The chain joins TRBV9 to TRBJ2-3; tentative D call: TRBD2 (6 bases). This CDR3 region has 18 residues. Germline V gene lookup returns CDR1 SGDLS and CDR2 YYNGEE. V was clipped by 0 bases and J by 1 base, with 18 bases between them. CDR3 nucleotides: TGTGCCAGCAGCGTAGGGGGAGGCGGTGTGAGAGGCACAGATACGCAGTATTTT. Amino acids: CASSVGGGGVRGTDTQYF.

V gene TRBV12-5 combines with J gene TRBJ2-1; 11 bases agree with TRBD2. J lost 3 bases, V lost 6 bases, and 4 bases had no gene match. The V gene's germline CDR1 is LGHNT and CDR2 FRNRAP. The CDR3 has 15 amino acids. The chain's CDR3 is CASGAGTSGYNEQFF. DNA for the CDR3: TGTGCTAGTGGGGCCGGGACTAGCGGCTACAATGAGCAGTTCTTC.

As regards this clone: Compared with germline, one end of the junction differs, possibly owing to a read error. The chain carries TRBV7-9 and TRBJ1-2; TRBD1 matches 7 bases. The germline CDR1 and CDR2 sequences are SEHNR and FQNEAQ (reference sequence). This CDR3 has 15 amino acids. The CDR3 sequence is CSSSRSEDRIYGYTF. The CDR3 DNA sequence: TGTTCCAGCAGCCGCAGCGAGGACAGGATCTATGGCTACACCTTC.

The chain carries TRBV5-1 and TRBJ2-5; D gene unclear. The germline V gene encodes CDR1 SGHRS and CDR2 YFSETQ. CDR3 length: 15 residues. Deletions cut 0 bases from V and 3 bases from J, with 12 bases between. CDR3: CASSLASRVEETQYF. CDR3 bases: TGCGCCAGCAGCTTGGCCTCCCGGGTCGAAGAGACCCAGTACTTC. The variable domain in full, completed from reference TRBV5-1 and TRBJ2-5, reads KAGVTQTPRYLIKTRGQQVTLSCSPISGHRSVSWYQQTPGQGLQFLFEYFSETQRNKGNFPGRFSGRQFSNSRSEMNVSTLELGDSALYLCASSLASRVEETQYFGPGTRLLVL.

The rearrangement uses TRBV10-2 and TRBJ1-2; 9 positions agree with TRBD1. Losses at the gene ends were 9 bases for V and 6 bases for J; bases not matched to a gene: 5. The CDR3 totals 12 residues. CDR1 is WSHSY and CDR2 is SAAADI in the germline V gene. As DNA, the CDR3 is TGCGCCAGTTCAGACAGGGGGGATGGCTACACCTTC. It encodes CASSDRGDGYTF.

This chain connects TRBV28 to TRBJ2-7; 7 nucleotides match TRBD1. There are 13 residues in the CDR3. Germline values: CDR1 MDHEN, CDR2 SYDVKM. Germline trimming cut 5 bases from V and 3 bases from J; bases unmatched to any gene: 4. DNA for the CDR3: TGTGCCAGCAGTGCCTGGGACAGCTACGAGCAGTACTTC. Amino acid sequence: CASSAWDSYEQYF.

The chain uses TRBV2 and TRBJ2-5, with D hard to call. The CDR3 consists of 11 residues. Trimming shortened V by 11 bases and J by 4 bases, and 11 bases separated the two germline ends. The V gene's germline CDR1 is SNHLY and CDR2 FYNNEI. CDR3: CACLRAETQYF. CDR3 bases: TGTGCCTGTCTACGCGCAGAGACCCAGTACTTC.

The rearrangement links TRBV19 to TRBJ2-7; weak D call: TRBD1 (5 bases). V gave up 5 bases and J gave up 0 bases, with 14 bases separating them. This CDR3 is built from 15 residues. The germline V gene encodes CDR1 LNHDA and CDR2 SQIVND (reference sequence). The DNA of the CDR3 is TGTGCCAGTAGTCCTTACAGGACGAGCTCCTACGAGCAGTACTTC. It codes for CASSPYRTSSYEQYF.

The rearrangement joins TRBV28 to TRBJ1-2; weak D call: TRBD1 (6 bases). CDR1 and CDR2 from the germline V gene are MDHEN and SYDVKM. The germline V and J ends were trimmed by 6 bases and 8 bases, with 16 bases remaining between them. The CDR3 contains 13 residues. The CDR3 DNA sequence: TGTGCCAGCAGCCCGAATCCAGGGGTCGGCTACACCTTC. This sequence encodes CASSPNPGVGYTF.

This sequence joins TRBV19 and TRBJ2-7, with D tentatively TRBD1 (6 bases). The CDR3 length is 12 residues. Germline values: CDR1 LNHDA, CDR2 SQIVND (reference sequence). Trimming took off 6 bases at V and 2 bases at J, with 8 bases between the two ends. The CDR3 loop is CASRDRTYEQYF. The CDR3 DNA sequence: TGTGCCAGTAGGGACAGAACCTACGAGCAGTACTTC.

This clone has just one count. The chain carries TRBV4-1 and TRBJ1-1; TRBD1 matches at 10 bases. V lost 11 bases, J lost 1 base, and 7 bases stayed unmatched. The CDR3 sequence is 14 residues long. Germline lookup yields CDR1 MGHRA and CDR2 YSYEKL. The CDR3, as DNA: TGCGCCGGCACACGGACAGGGGGGAACACTGAAGCTTTCTTT. It specifies CAGTRTGGNTEAFF.

This clone was counted a few times. The chain carries TRBV5-8 and TRBJ1-1; D unclear. This CDR3 is built from 10 residues. The germline V gene has CDR1 SGHTS and CDR2 YDEGEE. V was clipped by 5 bases and J by 11 bases, with 10 bases between them. CDR3 nucleotide sequence: TGTGCCAGCAGTCTCAGGAGGGCTTTCTTT. As protein: CASSLRRAFF.

This clone has only one observation. The V and J genes are TRBV7-2 and TRBJ2-3; unclear D gene. Germline CDR1 is SGHTA and CDR2 is FQGNSA. This CDR3 comprises 12 residues. Trimming left V 2 bases short and J 9 bases short, with 9 bases between. The CDR3 region has the DNA TGTGCCAGCAGCTTACTAAGAAGCACGCAGTATTTT. Translation: CASSLLRSTQYF.

The chain uses TRBV7-9 and TRBJ1-2; 8 bases map to TRBD1. CDR1 is SEHNR, CDR2 FQNEAQ, per germline (reference sequence). The CDR3 is 18 residues long. J gave up 4 bases and V 4 bases, and 17 bases lay outside the gene matches. The CDR3: CASSSWTGPRARLYGYTF. For the CDR3, the DNA is TGTGCCAGCAGCTCCTGGACAGGGCCCAGGGCGCGGCTCTATGGCTACACCTTC.

The chain has TRBV27 and TRBJ2-5, with D maybe TRBD2 (6 bases). The CDR3 totals 14 residues. Trimming removed 4 bases from V and 2 bases from J, with 11 bases in between. From germline, CDR1 is MNHEY and CDR2 SMNVEV (reference sequence). CDR3 loop: CASSSWTNQETQYF. CDR3 DNA: TGTGCCAGCAGTTCCTGGACTAATCAAGAGACCCAGTACTTC.